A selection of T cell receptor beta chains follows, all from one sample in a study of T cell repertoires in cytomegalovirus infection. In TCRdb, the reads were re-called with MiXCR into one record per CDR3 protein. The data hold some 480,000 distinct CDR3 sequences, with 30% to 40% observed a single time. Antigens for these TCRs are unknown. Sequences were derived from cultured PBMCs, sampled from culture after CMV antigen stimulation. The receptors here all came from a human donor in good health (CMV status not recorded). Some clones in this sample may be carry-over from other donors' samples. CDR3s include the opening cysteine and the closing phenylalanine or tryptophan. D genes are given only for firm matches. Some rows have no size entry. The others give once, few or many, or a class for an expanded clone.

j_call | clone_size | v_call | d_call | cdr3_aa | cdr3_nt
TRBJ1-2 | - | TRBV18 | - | CASSPRTRSDSLHGYTF | TGTGCCAGCTCACCCCGGACTAGATCTGATTCTCTGCATGGCTACACCTTC
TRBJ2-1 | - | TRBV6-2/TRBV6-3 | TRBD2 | CASRGTSGYNEQFF | TGTGCCAGCAGGGGGACTAGCGGATACAATGAGCAGTTCTTC
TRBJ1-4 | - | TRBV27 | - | CASGFSHPAQKLFF | TGTGCCAGCGGGTTCTCCCACCCCGCTCAGAAACTGTTTTTT
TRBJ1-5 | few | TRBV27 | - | CASSPTEGTNQPQHF | TGTGCCAGCAGTCCGACGGAGGGCACAAATCAGCCCCAGCATTTT
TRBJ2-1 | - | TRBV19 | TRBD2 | CASSIRLAGVAEQFF | TGTGCCAGTAGTATCCGACTAGCGGGAGTAGCTGAGCAGTTCTTC
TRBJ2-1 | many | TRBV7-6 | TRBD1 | CASSPRTGAGLHRFPYNEQFF | TGTGCCAGCAGCCCCCGGACAGGGGCTGGACTCCACCGTTTTCCCTACAATGAGCAGTTCTTC
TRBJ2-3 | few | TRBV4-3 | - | CASASGRGRDTQYF | TGCGCCAGTGCGTCGGGGAGGGGGAGAGATACGCAGTATTTT
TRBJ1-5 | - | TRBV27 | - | CASSLYGLSNQPQHF | TGTGCCAGCAGTTTATATGGACTAAGCAATCAGCCCCAGCATTTT
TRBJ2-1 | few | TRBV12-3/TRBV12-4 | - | CASTHLRRKYNEQFF | TGTGCCAGCACCCATCTAAGACGGAAATACAATGAGCAGTTCTTC
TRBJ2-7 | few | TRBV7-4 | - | CASSSHRTPDEQYF | TGTGCCAGCTCGAGCCACCGGACTCCGGACGAGCAGTACTTC
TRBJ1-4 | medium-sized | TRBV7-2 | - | CASSLSGFQNEKLFF | TGTGCCAGCAGCTTATCGGGGTTCCAGAATGAAAAACTGTTTTTT
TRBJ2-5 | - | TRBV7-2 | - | CASSLVRAQQETQYF | TGTGCCAGCAGCTTAGTAAGGGCTCAACAAGAGACCCAGTACTTC
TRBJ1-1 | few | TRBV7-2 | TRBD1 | CASSPQQGAYTEAFF | TGTGCCAGCAGCCCTCAACAGGGGGCGTACACTGAAGCTTTCTTT
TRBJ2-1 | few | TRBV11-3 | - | CASSRPPLDNEQFF | TGTGCCAGCAGCCGACCTCCTCTTGACAATGAGCAGTTCTTC
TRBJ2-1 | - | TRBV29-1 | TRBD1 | CSARDRGLGEQFF | TGCAGCGCGCGGGACAGGGGACTAGGTGAGCAGTTCTTC
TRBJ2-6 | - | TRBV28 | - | CASSWTLGANVLTF | TGTGCCAGCAGTTGGACACTTGGGGCCAACGTCCTGACTTTC
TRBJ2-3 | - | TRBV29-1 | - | CSVGFRDKKDTQYF | TGCAGCGTTGGGTTCAGGGACAAAAAAGATACGCAGTATTTT
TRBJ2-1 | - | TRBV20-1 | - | CSARGGITEQFF | TGCAGTGCTAGAGGCGGGATCACTGAGCAGTTCTTC
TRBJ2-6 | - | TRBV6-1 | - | CASSRSLTGANVLTF | TGTGCCAGCAGTCGAAGTCTCACTGGGGCCAACGTCCTGACTTTC
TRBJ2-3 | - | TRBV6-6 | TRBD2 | CASSRDSGRVRTDTKYF | TGTGCCAGCAGCCGAGATAGCGGGAGGGTACGCACAGATACGAAGTATTTT
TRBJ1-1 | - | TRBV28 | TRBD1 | CASRRQGKTEAFF | TGTGCCAGCAGAAGACAGGGTAAAACTGAAGCTTTCTTT
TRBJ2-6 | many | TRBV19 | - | CASSPGANVLTF | TGTGCCAGCAGCCCTGGGGCCAACGTCCTGACTTTC
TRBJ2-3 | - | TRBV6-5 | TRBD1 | CASSPALGTGRDTQYF | TGTGCCAGCAGTCCTGCCCTGGGGACAGGGCGCGATACGCAGTATTTT
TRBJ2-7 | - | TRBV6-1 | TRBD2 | CASSEVGLADYEQYF | TGTGCCAGCAGTGAAGTGGGTCTAGCGGACTACGAGCAGTACTTC
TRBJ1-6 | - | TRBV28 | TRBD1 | CASGTGRGNSPLHF | TGTGCCAGCGGGACAGGGAGGGGAAATTCACCCCTCCACTTT
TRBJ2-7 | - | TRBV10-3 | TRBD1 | CAIRPPTGAYEQYF | TGTGCCATCAGACCCCCGACAGGGGCCTACGAGCAGTACTTC
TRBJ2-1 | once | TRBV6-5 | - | CAVVSGDEQFF | TGTGCCGTAGTGTCCGGCGATGAGCAGTTCTTC
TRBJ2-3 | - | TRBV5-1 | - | CASSLGSPDTDTQYF | TGCGCCAGCAGCTTGGGATCCCCCGACACAGATACGCAGTATTTT
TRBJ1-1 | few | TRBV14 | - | CASSQDLGRNTEAFF | TGTGCCAGCAGCCAAGATCTAGGGAGGAACACTGAAGCTTTCTTT
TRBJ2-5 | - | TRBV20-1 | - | CSASVLWGTQYF | TGCAGTGCTAGCGTACTTTGGGGGACCCAGTACTTC
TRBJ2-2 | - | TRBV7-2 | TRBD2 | CASSKREIAVGELFF | TGTGCCAGCAGCAAGCGGGAGATAGCTGTCGGGGAGCTGTTTTTT
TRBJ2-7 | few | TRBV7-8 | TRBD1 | CASSLRSGGLYEQYF | TGTGCCAGCAGCTTAAGGTCAGGGGGCCTCTACGAGCAGTACTTC
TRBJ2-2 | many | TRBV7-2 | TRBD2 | CASSVAGLAGRELFF | TGTGCCAGCAGCGTAGCCGGACTAGCGGGAAGGGAGCTGTTTTTT
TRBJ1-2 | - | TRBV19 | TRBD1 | CASRDRGTYGYTF | TGTGCCAGCAGGGACAGGGGGACCTATGGCTACACCTTC
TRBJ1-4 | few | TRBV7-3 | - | CASSLGGSPNEKLFF | TGTGCCAGCAGCTTAGGGGGCTCTCCTAATGAAAAACTGTTTTTT
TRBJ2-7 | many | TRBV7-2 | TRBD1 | CASSIRTGHYEQYF | TGTGCCAGCAGCATACGGACAGGGCACTACGAGCAGTACTTC
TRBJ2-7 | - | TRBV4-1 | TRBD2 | CASKGLASYEQYF | TGCGCCAGCAAGGGACTAGCGTCATACGAGCAGTACTTC